The next 16 T cell receptor beta chains were all read from a single sample in a study of blood T cells in healthy people across ages. Then a second PCR, running roughly 7 to 11 cycles, was carried out with a sample-barcoded 5' primer and a J-beta primer mix. TCRdb reprocessed the 5' RACE reads via MiXCR and lists one record per CDR3 protein. Of some 1,800,000 distinct CDR3 sequences listed, roughly two fifths are singletons. Source material: blood. Every receptor here comes from a human donor in good health.

V and J are TRBV7-9 and TRBJ2-3, with D hard to call. CDR1 and CDR2 (germline): SEHNR, FQNEAQ (reference sequence). V was pared by 5 bases and J by 8 bases, with 14 bases between. The CDR3 extends over 13 amino acids. CDR3 nucleotide sequence: TGTGCCAGCAGCCGATCAGAGTTGGTTACGCAGTATTTT. This encodes CASSRSELVTQYF.

The chain recombines TRBV29-1 with TRBJ2-2; possibly TRBD2 for D (5 bases). The CDR3 totals 12 residues. Trimming left V 7 bases short and J 5 bases short, with 11 bases between. Germline CDR1 is SQVTM and CDR2 is ANQGSEA. In DNA form, the CDR3 reads TGCAGCGCCCTCCCGGGGACCGGGGAGCTGTTTTTT. This encodes CSALPGTGELFF.

The chain links TRBV4-3 to TRBJ2-5, with D possibly matching TRBD1 (6 bases). The CDR3 runs 17 residues. CDR1 LGHNA and CDR2 YSLEER come from the germline V gene. V was trimmed by 1 base and J by 0 bases, leaving 15 bases between them. This chain's CDR3 is CASSQGWDTSYQETQYF. CDR3 nucleotide sequence: TGCGCCAGCAGCCAAGGATGGGACACCTCGTACCAAGAGACCCAGTACTTC.

The gene calls are TRBV5-4 and TRBJ2-2; D may correspond to TRBD1 or TRBD2 (5 bases each). The CDR3 is 16 amino acids. The V gene lost 4 bases and the J gene lost 3 bases, with 16 bases spanning the gap. The germline CDR1 and CDR2 sequences are SGHNT and YYREEE (reference sequence). The DNA for the CDR3 is TGTGCCAGCAGCCATACCGGGACCCCGTACACCGGGGAGCTGTTTTTT. Protein product: CASSHTGTPYTGELFF.

This clonotype came up once. The V gene is TRBV29-1, the J gene TRBJ2-1; TRBD2 might be the D (6 bases). Germline CDR1 reads SQVTM; CDR2 reads ANQGSEA. The CDR3 has 13 amino acids. Deletions cut 5 bases from V and 5 bases from J, with 13 bases between. DNA of the CDR3: TGCAGCGTTCGATTGGGAGGAGACAATGAGCAGTTCTTC. It yields the protein CSVRLGGDNEQFF.

The V call is TRBV25-1, the J call TRBJ1-5; tentative D call: TRBD1 (6 bases). The CDR3 sequence is 13 residues long. Deletions cut 6 bases from V and 3 bases from J, with 9 bases between. From germline, CDR1 is MGHDK and CDR2 SYGVNS. The CDR3 spells CASSTGINQPQHF. The CDR3 DNA reads TGTGCCAGCAGCACAGGGATCAATCAGCCCCAGCATTTT.

V and J are TRBV7-6 and TRBJ2-5; TRBD2 matches 9 bases. There are 17 residues in the CDR3. The ends lost 1 base at V and 5 bases at J; junction bases unmatched: 11. Germline V gives CDR1 SGHVS, CDR2 FNYEAQ. The CDR3 loop reads CASSLGVGTSIAETQYF. CDR3 DNA: TGTGCCAGCAGCTTAGGAGTTGGGACTAGCATCGCGGAGACCCAGTACTTC.

There are a few counts of this clonotype. The V call is TRBV12-3 or TRBV12-4, the J call TRBJ1-5; no reliable D call. V was trimmed by 2 bases and J by 7 bases, leaving 15 bases between them. The CDR3 length is 15 residues. The CDR3 nucleotides read TGTGCCAGCAGTTTACGGACGCTCTTGTCGCAGCCCCAGCATTTT. Its translation: CASSLRTLLSQPQHF.

The chain couples TRBV20-1 to TRBJ1-6; weak D call: TRBD1 (5 bases). The CDR3 has 15 residues. V lost 0 bases and J 8 bases, leaving 14 bases between the germline ends. Germline V gene lookup returns CDR1 DFQATT and CDR2 SNEGSKA (reference sequence). CDR3 protein: CSARDRRGGDSPLHF. CDR3 DNA sequence: TGCAGTGCTAGAGATAGGCGAGGAGGGGATTCACCCCTCCACTTT.

The chain combines TRBV7-2 with TRBJ2-1; no clear D gene. The CDR3 consists of 14 residues. Germline V CDR1 and CDR2: SGHTA, FQGNSA. V lost 0 bases, J lost 4 bases, and 7 bases lay in between. The DNA for the CDR3 is TGTGCCAGCAGCTTAGCGCTGGAGTACAATGAGCAGTTCTTC. This translates into CASSLALEYNEQFF. Looking up the rest from reference TRBV7-2 and TRBJ2-1 gives the full variable domain: GAGVSQSPSNKVTEKGKDVELRCDPISGHTALYWYRQSLGQGLEFLIYFQGNSAPDKSGLPSDRFSAERTGGSVSTLTIQRTQQEDSAVYLCASSLALEYNEQFFGPGTRLTVL.

This clonotype was counted only a few times. The V and J genes are TRBV20-1 and TRBJ1-2; the D is unclear. The germline V and J ends were trimmed by 1 base and 4 bases, with 10 bases remaining between them. The V gene's germline CDR1 is DFQATT and CDR2 SNEGSKA (reference sequence). The CDR3 consists of 13 residues. The CDR3 nucleotides are TGCAGTGCTAGAGTATCGGAGATCTATGGCTACACCTTC. Amino acid sequence: CSARVSEIYGYTF.

This rearrangement joins TRBV5-1 to TRBJ2-1; 10 nucleotides line up with TRBD1. The CDR3 sequence is 15 residues long. The V segment lost 7 bases and the J segment 6 bases; nucleotides outside the gene matches: 10. From germline, CDR1 is SGHRS and CDR2 YFSETQ. CDR3 nucleotides: TGCGCCAGCCAGACCGGGACAGGGGTTACCAATGAGCAGTTCTTC. It codes for CASQTGTGVTNEQFF.

The chain uses TRBV6-2 or TRBV6-3 and TRBJ1-1; the D is unclear. Deletions cut 2 bases from V and 1 base from J, with 8 bases between. The CDR3 is 14 residues long. Germline V gene sequence: CDR1 MNHEY, CDR2 SVGEGT. The CDR3 nucleotides read TGTGCCAGCAGTTACCCGGAAGAGAACACTGAAGCTTTCTTT. This gives the protein CASSYPEENTEAFF.

The chain recombines TRBV4-1 with TRBJ2-7; TRBD2 matches at 8 bases. The CDR3 extends over 15 amino acids. Germline CDR1 is MGHRA and CDR2 is YSYEKL. Unmatched junction bases numbered 5, after V lost 2 bases and J lost 2 bases. In DNA, the CDR3 is TGCGCCAGCAGCCAAATTCGCGGGGGGACCTACGAGCAGTACTTC. Its protein is CASSQIRGGTYEQYF.

This sequence joins TRBV2 and TRBJ2-2; either TRBD1 or TRBD2 may supply D (5 bases each). The V end was cut by 4 bases, the J end by 6 bases, with 9 bases between. Looked up from germline, CDR1 is SNHLY and CDR2 is FYNNEI. The CDR3 totals 13 residues. The DNA of the CDR3 is TGTGCCAGCAGTGGGGGGACCCCCGGGGAGCTGTTTTTT. Its protein is CASSGGTPGELFF. Drawing the rest from reference TRBV2 and TRBJ2-2, the complete variable domain is EPEVTQTPSHQVTQMGQEVILRCVPISNHLYFYWYRQILGQKVEFLVSFYNNEISEKSEIFDDQFSVERPDGSNFTLKIRSTKLEDSAMYFCASSGGTPGELFFGEGSRLTVL.

This chain joins TRBV7-3 and TRBJ2-3, with 15 bases identical to TRBD2. Per germline, CDR1 SGHTA and CDR2 FQGTGA. Trimming at V came to 2 bases and at J to 6 bases, leaving 3 bases not matched to a gene. This CDR3 region has 16 residues. The CDR3 DNA reads TGTGCCAGCAGCTTATCCGGACTAGCGGGGGGGGATACGCAGTATTTT. This encodes CASSLSGLAGGDTQYF.